This T cell receptor beta chain emerged from a study of T cell repertoires in cytomegalovirus infection. V lost 6 bases and J lost 0, with 13 bases in between. Germline CDR1 and CDR2: LNHDA and SQIVND (reference sequence). This CDR3 region has 15 residues. Details on this clonotype: Its matching antigen is unknown.

TCRdb re-called the reads with MiXCR, one entry per CDR3 protein. The data show some 900,000 distinct CDR3 sequences, 30% to 35% seen once. The source is a human donor in good health (CMV status not recorded). Some clones in this sample may be carry-over from other donors' samples. The sequenced sample was cultured CD8+ T cells from PBMCs, obtained from culture after CMV antigen stimulation. The genes are TRBV19 and TRBJ2-3; perhaps D is TRBD1 or TRBD2 (5 bases each). The CDR3 bases are TGTGCCAGTAGCGAGGGACGGATTAGCACAGATACGCAGTATTTT. Residues: CASSEGRISTDTQYF.